These T cell receptor beta chains were read from a single sample in a study of T-cell memory formation after mild COVID-19. TCRdb recomputed calls from the 5' RACE reads with MiXCR, one row per CDR3 protein. The top ten clones hold about 20% of a sample with a few hundred thousand distinct CDR3 sequences, approximately 8% of them seen once. Sequencing input: PBMCs or a T cell subset sorted from them (not recorded which). Receptors were obtained from a man aged 18-30 years who had mild COVID-19 (a few samples of this study predate the infection). Cell type and time point are not known. CDR3s include the opening cysteine and the closing phenylalanine or tryptophan. D genes are given only for firm matches. The size field is filled for only some rows; it gives once, few, many or a size class.

16,TRBJ2-1,TRBV7-9,-,few,CASSHSGKSSYNEQFF,TGTGCCAGCAGCCATTCGGGGAAAAGCTCCTACAATGAGCAGTTCTTC
15,TRBJ1-1,TRBV7-6,-,-,CASSPEQGMNTEAFF,TGTGCCAGCAGCCCGGAGCAGGGGATGAACACTGAAGCTTTCTTT
15,TRBJ2-2,TRBV11-2,-,few,CASSLLGGNTGELFF,TGTGCCAGCAGCTTACTTGGCGGGAACACCGGGGAGCTGTTTTTT
17,TRBJ2-2,TRBV6-5,-,few,CASSYQRGPPNTGELFF,TGTGCCAGCAGTTATCAGAGGGGACCACCGAACACCGGGGAGCTGTTTTTT
12,TRBJ2-2,TRBV7-9,-,-,CAEHGGAGELFF,TGTGCCGAACACGGAGGGGCCGGGGAGCTGTTTTTT
13,TRBJ1-1,TRBV29-1,-,few,CSVQRDLNTEAFF,TGCAGCGTCCAGAGGGACCTGAACACTGAAGCTTTCTTT
13,TRBJ2-7,TRBV11-1,-,-,CASSSQDSYEQYF,TGTGCCAGCAGCTCACAGGACTCCTACGAGCAGTACTTC
15,TRBJ2-1,TRBV7-2,-,many,CASSPDSSSYNEQFF,TGTGCCAGCAGCCCGGACAGCAGCTCCTACAATGAGCAGTTCTTC
16,TRBJ2-5,TRBV7-2,TRBD1,few,CASSLWGTGVQETQYF,TGTGCCAGCAGCTTGTGGGGGACAGGGGTCCAAGAGACCCAGTACTTC
15,TRBJ2-7,TRBV5-5,TRBD1,-,CASSFHGTGTYEQYF,TGTGCCAGCAGCTTTCACGGGACAGGGACCTACGAGCAGTACTTC
14,TRBJ2-1,TRBV19,-,-,CASSVVMEGYEQFF,TGTGCCAGTAGTGTTGTGATGGAGGGGTATGAGCAGTTCTTC
15,TRBJ2-3,TRBV4-3,TRBD2,-,CASSRGLAITDTQYF,TGCGCCAGCAGCCGAGGACTAGCGATCACAGATACGCAGTATTTT
16,TRBJ2-3,TRBV7-3,TRBD2,-,CASSEGSGGALDTQYF,TGTGCCAGCAGCGAAGGCAGCGGGGGGGCGTTGGATACGCAGTATTTT
11,TRBJ2-2,TRBV5-4,-,few,CASSGGGELFF,TGTGCCAGCAGCGGGGGCGGGGAGCTGTTTTTT
12,TRBJ2-3,TRBV30,-,-,CARGSATDTQYF,TGTGCCCGCGGTTCCGCTACAGATACGCAGTATTTT
17,TRBJ1-2,TRBV6-1,-,-,CASSVWLSGTTNYGYTF,TGTGCCAGCAGTGTTTGGTTATCCGGGACGACCAACTATGGCTACACCTTC
18,TRBJ2-3,TRBV11-2,TRBD2,-,CASSLAPGLAGEADTQYF,TGTGCCAGCAGCTTAGCCCCTGGACTAGCGGGGGAGGCAGATACGCAGTATTTT
14,TRBJ2-7,TRBV28,-,few,CASSRGGRENEQYF,TGTGCCAGCAGCCGTGGGGGCAGGGAGAACGAGCAGTACTTC
14,TRBJ1-2,TRBV20-1,-,few,CSARGQESNYGYTF,TGCAGTGCTAGAGGACAGGAGTCTAACTATGGCTACACCTTC
11,TRBJ1-6,TRBV5-6,-,few,CASSAHSPLHF,TGTGCCAGCAGTGCTCATTCACCCCTCCACTTT